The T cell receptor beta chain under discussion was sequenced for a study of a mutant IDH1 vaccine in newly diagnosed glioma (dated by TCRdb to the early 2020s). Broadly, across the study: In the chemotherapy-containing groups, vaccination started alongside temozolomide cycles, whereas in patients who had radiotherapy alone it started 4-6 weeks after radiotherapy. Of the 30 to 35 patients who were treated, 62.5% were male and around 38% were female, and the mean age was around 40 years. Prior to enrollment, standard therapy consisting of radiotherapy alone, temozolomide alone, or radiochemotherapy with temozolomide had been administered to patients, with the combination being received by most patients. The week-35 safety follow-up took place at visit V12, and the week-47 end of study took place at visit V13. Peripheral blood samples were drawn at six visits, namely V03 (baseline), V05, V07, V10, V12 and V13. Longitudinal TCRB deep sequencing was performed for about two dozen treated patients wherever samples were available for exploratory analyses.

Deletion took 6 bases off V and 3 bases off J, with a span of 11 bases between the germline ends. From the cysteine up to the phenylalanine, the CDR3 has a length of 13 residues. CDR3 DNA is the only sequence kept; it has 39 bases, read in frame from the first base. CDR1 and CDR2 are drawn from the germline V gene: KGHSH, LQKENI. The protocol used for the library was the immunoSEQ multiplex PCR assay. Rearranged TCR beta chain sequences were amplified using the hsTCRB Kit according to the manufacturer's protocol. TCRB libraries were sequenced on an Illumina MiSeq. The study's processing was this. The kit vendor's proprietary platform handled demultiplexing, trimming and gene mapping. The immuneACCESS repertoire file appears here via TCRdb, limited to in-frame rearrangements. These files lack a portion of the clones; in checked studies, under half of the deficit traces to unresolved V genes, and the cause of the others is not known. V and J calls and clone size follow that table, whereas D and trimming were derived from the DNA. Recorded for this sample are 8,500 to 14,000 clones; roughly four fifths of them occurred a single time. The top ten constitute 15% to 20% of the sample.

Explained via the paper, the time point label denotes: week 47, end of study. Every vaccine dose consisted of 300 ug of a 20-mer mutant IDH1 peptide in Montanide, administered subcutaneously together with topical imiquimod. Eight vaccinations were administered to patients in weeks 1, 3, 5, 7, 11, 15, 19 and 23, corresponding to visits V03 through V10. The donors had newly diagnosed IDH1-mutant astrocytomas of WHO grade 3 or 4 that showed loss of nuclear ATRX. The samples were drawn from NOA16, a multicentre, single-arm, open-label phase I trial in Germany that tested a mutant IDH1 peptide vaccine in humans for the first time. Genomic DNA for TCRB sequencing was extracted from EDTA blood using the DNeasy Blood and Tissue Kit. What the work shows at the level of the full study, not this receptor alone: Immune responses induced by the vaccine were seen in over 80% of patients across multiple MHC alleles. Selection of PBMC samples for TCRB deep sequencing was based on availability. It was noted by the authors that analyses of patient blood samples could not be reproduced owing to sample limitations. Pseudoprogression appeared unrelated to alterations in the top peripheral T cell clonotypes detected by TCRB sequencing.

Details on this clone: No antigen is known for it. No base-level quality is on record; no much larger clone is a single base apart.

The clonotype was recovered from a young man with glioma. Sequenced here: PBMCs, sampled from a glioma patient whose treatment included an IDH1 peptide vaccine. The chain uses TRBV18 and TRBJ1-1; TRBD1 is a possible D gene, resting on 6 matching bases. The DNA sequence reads TGTGCCAGCTCCAAGGGGGGAGACACTGAAGCTTTCTTT. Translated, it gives CASSKGGDTEAFF.